These T cell receptor beta chains were read from a single sample in a study of shared T cell receptors in the human thymus. Profiled with immunoSEQ multiplex PCR; TCRdb holds only in-frame clones, not every one. The sample holds 630,000 or so clones; more than 70% are singletons and the top ten take 0.0094%. The sample also formed part of further work on human thymus T cells.

The source material was thymocytes. The receptors here all came from a boy younger than two with a congenital heart defect. Each CDR3 is given with its conserved first and last residue. Each record gives: J gene, clone size, D gene, V gene, CDR3 protein, CDR3 DNA. D genes are given only for firm matches. Clone size is given for some rows only: seen once, a few or many times, or a class if the clone is expanded.

J gene: TRBJ2-3
clone size: NA
D gene: TRBD2
V gene: TRBV7-9
CDR3 protein: CASSGTSDPPDTQYF
CDR3 DNA: TGTGCCAGCAGCGGGACTAGCGACCCCCCAGATACGCAGTATTTT

J gene: TRBJ2-3
clone size: NA
D gene: NA
V gene: TRBV5-1
CDR3 protein: CASSLDGQGHTDTQYF
CDR3 DNA: TGCGCCAGCAGCTTGGACGGGCAGGGACACACAGATACGCAGTATTTT

J gene: TRBJ1-3
clone size: NA
D gene: TRBD1
V gene: TRBV27
CDR3 protein: CASSPGTGVGNTIYF
CDR3 DNA: TGTGCCAGCAGTCCCGGGACAGGGGTGGGAAACACCATATATTTT

J gene: TRBJ1-2
clone size: NA
D gene: NA
V gene: TRBV28
CDR3 protein: CASSLYRDNGYTF
CDR3 DNA: TGTGCCAGCAGTTTATACAGGGATAATGGCTACACCTTC

J gene: TRBJ1-1
clone size: NA
D gene: TRBD1
V gene: TRBV27
CDR3 protein: CASRATGVTEAFF
CDR3 DNA: TGTGCCAGCAGAGCCACAGGGGTCACTGAAGCTTTCTTT

J gene: TRBJ2-6
clone size: once
D gene: NA
V gene: TRBV5-6
CDR3 protein: CASSLGDSGANVLTF
CDR3 DNA: TGTGCCAGCAGCCTAGGGGATTCTGGGGCCAACGTCCTGACTTTC

J gene: TRBJ2-2
clone size: NA
D gene: TRBD2
V gene: TRBV29-1
CDR3 protein: CSVEPGRAGELFF
CDR3 DNA: TGCAGCGTTGAACCCGGGAGGGCCGGGGAGCTGTTTTTT

J gene: TRBJ2-7
clone size: NA
D gene: TRBD2
V gene: TRBV4-1
CDR3 protein: CASSQDRRGGYEQYF
CDR3 DNA: TGCGCCAGCAGCCAAGACCGGCGGGGGGGCTACGAGCAGTACTTC

J gene: TRBJ2-1
clone size: NA
D gene: TRBD2
V gene: TRBV7-9
CDR3 protein: CASSLLAGGVNEQFF
CDR3 DNA: TGTGCCAGCAGCTTGCTAGCGGGAGGGGTTAATGAGCAGTTCTTC

J gene: TRBJ2-7
clone size: NA
D gene: TRBD1
V gene: TRBV28
CDR3 protein: CASKPDRGPYEQYF
CDR3 DNA: TGTGCCAGCAAACCGGACAGGGGACCCTACGAGCAGTACTTC

J gene: TRBJ2-4
clone size: NA
D gene: TRBD2
V gene: TRBV14
CDR3 protein: CASSPASGLNIQYF
CDR3 DNA: TGTGCCAGCAGCCCTGCTAGCGGTTTAAACATTCAGTACTTC

J gene: TRBJ2-1
clone size: NA
D gene: NA
V gene: TRBV28
CDR3 protein: CASSSPGDTSSYNEQFF
CDR3 DNA: TGTGCCAGCAGTTCACCCGGGGACACCAGCTCCTACAATGAGCAGTTCTTC

J gene: TRBJ1-1
clone size: NA
D gene: NA
V gene: TRBV19
CDR3 protein: CASSPGVNTEAFF
CDR3 DNA: TGTGCCAGTAGTCCCGGGGTGAACACTGAAGCTTTCTTT

J gene: TRBJ2-3
clone size: once
D gene: NA
V gene: TRBV28
CDR3 protein: CASSLGHFDTQYF
CDR3 DNA: TGTGCCAGCAGCTTGGGACACTTTGATACGCAGTATTTT

J gene: TRBJ1-4
clone size: NA
D gene: TRBD1
V gene: TRBV11-2
CDR3 protein: CASSPRTGRREKLFF
CDR3 DNA: TGTGCCAGCAGCCCCAGGACAGGGAGAAGGGAAAAACTGTTTTTT

J gene: TRBJ2-3
clone size: NA
D gene: TRBD1
V gene: TRBV28
CDR3 protein: CASRKGTGGTDTQYF
CDR3 DNA: TGTGCCAGCAGGAAAGGGACAGGCGGCACAGATACGCAGTATTTT

J gene: TRBJ1-4
clone size: NA
D gene: NA
V gene: TRBV5-1
CDR3 protein: CASSLERGANEKLFF
CDR3 DNA: TGCGCCAGCAGCTTGGAGCGGGGCGCAAATGAAAAACTGTTTTTT

J gene: TRBJ2-2
clone size: NA
D gene: TRBD1
V gene: TRBV5-1
CDR3 protein: CASSLAGGENTGELFF
CDR3 DNA: TGCGCCAGCAGCTTGGCAGGGGGCGAAAACACCGGGGAGCTGTTTTTT

J gene: TRBJ2-3
clone size: once
D gene: NA
V gene: TRBV7-2
CDR3 protein: CASSAGGTDTQYF
CDR3 DNA: TGTGCCAGCAGCGCCGGGGGCACAGATACGCAGTATTTT

J gene: TRBJ1-1
clone size: NA
D gene: TRBD1
V gene: TRBV6-5
CDR3 protein: CAIRQGVDTEAFF
CDR3 DNA: TGTGCCATACGGCAGGGGGTAGACACTGAAGCTTTCTTT

J gene: TRBJ2-6
clone size: once
D gene: TRBD1
V gene: TRBV4-1
CDR3 protein: CASSPPGQGPLGANVLTF
CDR3 DNA: TGCGCCAGCAGCCCACCGGGACAGGGCCCCCTTGGGGCCAACGTCCTGACTTTC

J gene: TRBJ2-7
clone size: NA
D gene: TRBD2
V gene: TRBV19
CDR3 protein: CASSSGGHHEQYF
CDR3 DNA: TGTGCCAGTAGTAGCGGGGGTCACCACGAGCAGTACTTC

J gene: TRBJ1-1
clone size: NA
D gene: NA
V gene: TRBV29-1
CDR3 protein: CSVGTTQMNTEAFF
CDR3 DNA: TGCAGCGTTGGTACAACACAGATGAACACTGAAGCTTTCTTT

J gene: TRBJ1-2
clone size: NA
D gene: NA
V gene: TRBV7-8
CDR3 protein: CASSLQEAGYTF
CDR3 DNA: TGTGCCAGCAGCTTACAAGAAGCGGGCTACACCTTC

J gene: TRBJ2-1
clone size: NA
D gene: NA
V gene: TRBV9
CDR3 protein: CASSNLPLWGADNEQFF
CDR3 DNA: TGTGCCAGCAGCAATCTCCCCTTGTGGGGAGCCGACAATGAGCAGTTCTTC

J gene: TRBJ2-5
clone size: NA
D gene: TRBD1
V gene: TRBV13
CDR3 protein: CASSTTGTGSETQYF
CDR3 DNA: TGTGCCAGCAGCACAACCGGGACAGGGTCAGAGACCCAGTACTTC